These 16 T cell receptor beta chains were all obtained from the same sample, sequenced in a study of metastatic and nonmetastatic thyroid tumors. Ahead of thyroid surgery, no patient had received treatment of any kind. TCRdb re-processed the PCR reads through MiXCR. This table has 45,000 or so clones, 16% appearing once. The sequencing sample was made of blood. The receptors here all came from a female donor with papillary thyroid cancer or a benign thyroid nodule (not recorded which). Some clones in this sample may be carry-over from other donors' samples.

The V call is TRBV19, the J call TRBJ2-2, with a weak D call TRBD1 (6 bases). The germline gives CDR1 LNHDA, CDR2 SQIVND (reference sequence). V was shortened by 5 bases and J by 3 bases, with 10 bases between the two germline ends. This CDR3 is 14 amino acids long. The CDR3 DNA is TGTGCCAGTAGTGGGGGCAGCTACACCGGGGAGCTGTTTTTT. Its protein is CASSGGSYTGELFF.

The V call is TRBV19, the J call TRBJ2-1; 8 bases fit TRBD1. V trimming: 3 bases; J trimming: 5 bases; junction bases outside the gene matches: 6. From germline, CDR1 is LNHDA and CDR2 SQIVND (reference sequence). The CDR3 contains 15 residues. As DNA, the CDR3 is TGTGCCAGTAGTATGCTGGACAGGGAACACAATGAGCAGTTCTTC. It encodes CASSMLDREHNEQFF.

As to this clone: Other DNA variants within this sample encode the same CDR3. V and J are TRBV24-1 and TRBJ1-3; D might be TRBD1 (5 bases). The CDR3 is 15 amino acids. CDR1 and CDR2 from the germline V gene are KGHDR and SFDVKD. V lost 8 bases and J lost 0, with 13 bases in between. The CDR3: CATKRGARSGNTIYF. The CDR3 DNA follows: TGTGCCACCAAGCGAGGGGCGCGCTCTGGAAACACCATATATTTT.

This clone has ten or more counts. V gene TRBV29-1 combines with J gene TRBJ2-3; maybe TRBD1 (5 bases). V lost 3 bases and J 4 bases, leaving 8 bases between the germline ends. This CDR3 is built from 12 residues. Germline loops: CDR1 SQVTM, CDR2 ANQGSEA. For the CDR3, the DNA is TGCAGCGTTGACAGGGAAGCAGATACGCAGTATTTT. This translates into CSVDREADTQYF.

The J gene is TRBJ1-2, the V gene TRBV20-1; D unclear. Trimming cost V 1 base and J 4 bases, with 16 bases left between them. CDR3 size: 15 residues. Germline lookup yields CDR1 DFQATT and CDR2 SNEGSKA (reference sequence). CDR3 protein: CSARGPGDNTYGYTF. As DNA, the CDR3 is TGCAGTGCTAGAGGGCCAGGTGACAATACCTATGGCTACACCTTC.

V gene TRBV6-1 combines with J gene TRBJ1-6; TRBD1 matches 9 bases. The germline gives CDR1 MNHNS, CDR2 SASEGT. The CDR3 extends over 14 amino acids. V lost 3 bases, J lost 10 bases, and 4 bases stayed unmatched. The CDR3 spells CASSDGTGSSPLHF. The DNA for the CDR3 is TGTGCCAGCAGTGACGGGACAGGGTCATCACCCCTCCACTTT.

The CDR3 region has the DNA TGTGCCAGCACCCACGGACTTAGCGGGAGTTTCGAGCAGTACTTC. Protein sequence: CASTHGLSGSFEQYF. The chain recombines TRBV6-1 with TRBJ2-7; 9 bases are a match to TRBD2. This CDR3 has 15 residues. Germline-derived CDR1 and CDR2 are MNHNS and SASEGT. J lost 6 bases, V lost 7 bases, and 13 bases had no gene match.

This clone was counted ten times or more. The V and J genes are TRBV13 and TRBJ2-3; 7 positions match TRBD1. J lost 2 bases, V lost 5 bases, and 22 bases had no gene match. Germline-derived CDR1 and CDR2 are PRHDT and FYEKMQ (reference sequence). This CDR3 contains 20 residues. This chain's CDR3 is CASSMLARGGSARPTDTQYF. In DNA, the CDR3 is TGTGCCAGCAGCATGCTGGCGCGAGGGGGCAGTGCAAGGCCCACAGATACGCAGTATTTT. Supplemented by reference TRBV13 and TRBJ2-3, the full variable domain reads AAGVIQSPRHLIKEKRETATLKCYPIPRHDTVYWYQQGPGQDPQFLISFYEKMQSDKGSIPDRFSAQQFSDYHSELNMSSLELGDSALYFCASSMLARGGSARPTDTQYFGPGTRLTVL.

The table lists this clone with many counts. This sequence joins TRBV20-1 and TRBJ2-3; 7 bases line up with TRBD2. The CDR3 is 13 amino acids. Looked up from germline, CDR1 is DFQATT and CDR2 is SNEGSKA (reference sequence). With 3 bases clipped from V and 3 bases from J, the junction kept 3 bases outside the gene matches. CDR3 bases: TGCAGTGCTAGTGATAGCGGGACAGATACGCAGTATTTT. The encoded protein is CSASDSGTDTQYF.

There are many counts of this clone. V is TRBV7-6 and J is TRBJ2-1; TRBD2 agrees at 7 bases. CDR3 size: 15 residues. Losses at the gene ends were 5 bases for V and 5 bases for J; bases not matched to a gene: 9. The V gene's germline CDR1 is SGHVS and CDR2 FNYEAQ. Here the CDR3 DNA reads TGTGCCAGCAGCCCAAGGGGAGGGGTGAACAATGAGCAGTTCTTC. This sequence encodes CASSPRGGVNNEQFF.

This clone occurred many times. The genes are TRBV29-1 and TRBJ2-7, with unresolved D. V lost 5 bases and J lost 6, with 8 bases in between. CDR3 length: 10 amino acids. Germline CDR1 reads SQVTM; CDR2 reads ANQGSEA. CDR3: CSVWAGEQYF. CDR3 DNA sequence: TGCAGCGTTTGGGCCGGCGAGCAGTACTTC.

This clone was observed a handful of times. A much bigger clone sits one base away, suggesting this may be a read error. The CDR3 loop reads CASSLGETSGNTDTQYF. In nucleotides, the CDR3 is TGTGCCAGCAGCTTGGGGGAGACTAGCGGGAACACAGATACGCAGTATTTT. The chain links TRBV5-4 to TRBJ2-3; 11 nucleotides align to TRBD2. The V gene end was trimmed by 0 bases and the J gene end by 2 bases; junction bases not matched to a gene: 5. The CDR3 totals 17 residues. Germline lookup yields CDR1 SGHNT and CDR2 YYREEE (reference sequence).

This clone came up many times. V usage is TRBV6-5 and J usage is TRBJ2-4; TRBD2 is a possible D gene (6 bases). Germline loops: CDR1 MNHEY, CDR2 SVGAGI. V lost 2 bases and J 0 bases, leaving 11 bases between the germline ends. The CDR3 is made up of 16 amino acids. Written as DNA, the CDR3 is TGTGCCAGCAGTTACGGGGGGAGCAGAGCCAAAAACATTCAGTACTTC. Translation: CASSYGGSRAKNIQYF.

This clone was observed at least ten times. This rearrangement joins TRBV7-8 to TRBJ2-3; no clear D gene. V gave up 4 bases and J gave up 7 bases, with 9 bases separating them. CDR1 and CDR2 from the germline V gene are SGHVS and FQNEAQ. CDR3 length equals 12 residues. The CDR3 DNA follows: TGTGCCAGCAGCTCAGCAGCAAATACGCAGTATTTT. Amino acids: CASSSAANTQYF.

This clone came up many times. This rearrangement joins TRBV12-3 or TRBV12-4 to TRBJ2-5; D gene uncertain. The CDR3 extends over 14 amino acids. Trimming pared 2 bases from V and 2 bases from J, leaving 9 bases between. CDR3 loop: CASSLPDTQETQYF. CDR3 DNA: TGTGCCAGCAGTTTACCCGACACACAAGAGACCCAGTACTTC.

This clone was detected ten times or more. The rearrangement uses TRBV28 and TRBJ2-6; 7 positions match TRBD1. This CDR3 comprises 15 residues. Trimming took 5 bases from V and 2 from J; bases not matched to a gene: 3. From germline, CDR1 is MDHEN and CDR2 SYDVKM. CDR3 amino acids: CASSRGGTGANVLTF. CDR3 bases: TGTGCCAGCAGTAGAGGGGGCACTGGGGCCAACGTCCTGACTTTC.